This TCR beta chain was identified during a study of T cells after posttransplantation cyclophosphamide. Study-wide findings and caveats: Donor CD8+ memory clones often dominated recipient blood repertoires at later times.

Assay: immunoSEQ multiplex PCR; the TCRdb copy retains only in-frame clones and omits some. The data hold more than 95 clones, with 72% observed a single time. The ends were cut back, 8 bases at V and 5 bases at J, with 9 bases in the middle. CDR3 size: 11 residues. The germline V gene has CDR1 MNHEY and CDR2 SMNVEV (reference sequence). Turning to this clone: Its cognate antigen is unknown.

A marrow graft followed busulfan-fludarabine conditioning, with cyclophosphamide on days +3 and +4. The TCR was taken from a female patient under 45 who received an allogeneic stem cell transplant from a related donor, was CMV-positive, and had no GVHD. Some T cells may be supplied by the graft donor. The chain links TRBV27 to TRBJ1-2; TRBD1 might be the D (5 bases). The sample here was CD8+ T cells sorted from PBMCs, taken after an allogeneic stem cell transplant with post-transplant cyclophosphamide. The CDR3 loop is CASRGGYGYTF. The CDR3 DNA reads TGTGCCAGCCGTGGGGGGTATGGCTACACCTTC.